This TCR beta chain is from a study of a mutant IDH1 vaccine in newly diagnosed glioma. Turning to the study itself: Vaccines were first given 4-6 weeks after radiotherapy alone, or with temozolomide cycles. Beforehand, treatment had been radiotherapy, temozolomide, or both; the majority received both.

Study outcomes and limitations: Researchers report vaccine-induced immune responses in 93.3% of patients. With respect to changes in top peripheral T cell clonotypes, pseudoprogression seemed unrelated.

Time point in this sample: week 11, during vaccination. One vaccine dose held 300 ug of mutant IDH1 20-mer peptide and came with topical imiquimod. The V gene lost 1 base and the J gene lost 3 bases, with 4 bases spanning the gap. This CDR3 spans 12 amino acids. The germline gives CDR1 SGHTA, CDR2 FQGNSA. With regard to this clone: Its specificity is unknown.

TCRdb keeps only in-frame clones here, not all; method: immunoSEQ multiplex PCR. The sample comprises about 120,000 clones, over 75% of which are singletons, and approximately 5% rests with the top ten. The material sequenced was PBMCs, taken from a glioma patient whose treatment included an IDH1 peptide vaccine. The sequence was collected from a man aged 40-50 years with glioma. The gene calls are TRBV7-2 and TRBJ2-7; D is unresolved. The CDR3 protein is CASSLGDYEQYF. In DNA form, the CDR3 reads TGTGCCAGCAGCTTAGGAGACTACGAGCAGTACTTC.